This T cell receptor beta chain was captured in a study of identical twins. This clonotype was detected a few times. Its cognate antigen is unknown. All donors were healthy, and all were Caucasian. J was trimmed by 2 bases and V by 3 bases; bases with no gene match: 0. The germline V gene encodes CDR1 LNHDA and CDR2 SQIVND (reference sequence). CDR3 size: 15 residues. Study-wide findings and caveats: There was an excess of low generation probability in the out-of-frame alpha sequences that twins shared. Fewer insertions characterized abundant cord blood beta clonotypes, whereas memory repertoires showed none.

TCRdb itself ran the 5' RACE reads through MiXCR, one entry per CDR3 protein. The sample has 400,000 to 550,000 distinct CDR3 sequences, approximately 22% seen once. These data also featured in a second study, about T cells expressing NK-cell markers.

This TCR was recovered from a woman between 18 and 29 years old in good health. This chain uses TRBV19 with TRBJ2-1; 11 nucleotides agree with TRBD2. The sequenced sample was CD4+ T cells sorted from blood. The CDR3 reads CASSMTSGAYNEQFF. In nucleotides, the CDR3 is TGTGCCAGTAGTATGACTAGCGGGGCCTACAATGAGCAGTTCTTC.